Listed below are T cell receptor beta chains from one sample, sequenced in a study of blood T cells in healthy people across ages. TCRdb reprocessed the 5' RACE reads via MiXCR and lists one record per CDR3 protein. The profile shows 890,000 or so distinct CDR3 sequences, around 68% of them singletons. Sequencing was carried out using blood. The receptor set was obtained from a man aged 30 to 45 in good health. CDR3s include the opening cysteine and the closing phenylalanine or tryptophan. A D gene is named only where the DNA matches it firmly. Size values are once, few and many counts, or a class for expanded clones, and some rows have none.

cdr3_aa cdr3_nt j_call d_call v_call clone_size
CSARVERDSYEQYF TGCAGTGCTAGAGTGGAGAGGGACTCCTACGAGCAGTACTTC TRBJ2-7 - TRBV20-1 few
CSLPGPGTDTQYF TGCAGCCTCCCCGGGCCAGGAACAGATACGCAGTATTTT TRBJ2-3 - TRBV29-1 -
CASSSVRGWETQYF TGTGCCAGCAGCTCGGTCAGGGGTTGGGAGACCCAGTACTTC TRBJ2-5 - TRBV7-9 -
CASSLQGLDNSPLHF TGTGCCAGCAGTCTACAGGGACTTGATAATTCACCCCTCCACTTT TRBJ1-6 - TRBV6-2/TRBV6-3 -
CASSSYPYVIGQLSTDTQYF TGTGCCAGCAGCTCTTACCCTTATGTTATAGGCCAACTTAGCACAGATACGCAGTATTTT TRBJ2-3 - TRBV7-2 -
CASTPDSGANVLTF TGTGCCAGCACTCCTGACTCTGGGGCCAACGTCCTGACTTTC TRBJ2-6 - TRBV12-3/TRBV12-4 -
CASSSRTSYNEQFF TGTGCCAGCAGTTCGCGGACGTCCTACAATGAGCAGTTCTTC TRBJ2-1 - TRBV27 -
CASSLAGRVAKNIQYF TGTGCCAGCAGCTTAGCGGGCAGGGTAGCCAAAAACATTCAGTACTTC TRBJ2-4 - TRBV7-2 -
CASSWAGGYQETQYF TGTGCCAGCAGTTGGGCGGGGGGGTACCAAGAGACCCAGTACTTC TRBJ2-5 TRBD2 TRBV6-2/TRBV6-3 -
CASSPGSGVGEQYF TGTGCCAGCAGCCCTGGGTCAGGGGTTGGGGAGCAGTACTTC TRBJ2-7 - TRBV12-3/TRBV12-4 -
CASSLGWDTGRNIQYF TGTGCCAGCAGCTTAGGTTGGGACACTGGAAGGAACATTCAGTACTTC TRBJ2-4 - TRBV7-2 -
CAIRGTGQLNTGELFF TGTGCCATCAGGGGGACGGGACAGCTGAACACCGGGGAGCTGTTTTTT TRBJ2-2 TRBD1 TRBV10-3 -
CASSPGSQYF TGTGCCAGCAGCCCGGGGTCCCAGTACTTC TRBJ2-5 - TRBV7-8 once
CASSLGRAGGYTF TGTGCCAGCAGCTTAGGTCGCGCCGGCGGCTACACCTTC TRBJ1-2 - TRBV7-2 -
CATLGQGKNIQYF TGTGCCACCTTGGGACAGGGGAAAAACATTCAGTACTTC TRBJ2-4 - TRBV21-1 -
CASSPGLALDTQYF TGTGCCAGCAGCCCCGGTCTAGCGTTAGATACGCAGTATTTT TRBJ2-3 - TRBV28 -
CASGFALAGGPSYEQYF TGCGCCAGCGGCTTTGCACTAGCGGGGGGGCCCTCCTACGAGCAGTACTTC TRBJ2-7 TRBD2 TRBV5-1 -
CASSLGGRDSVPGANVLTF TGTGCCAGCAGCTTAGGGGGAAGGGACTCGGTTCCTGGGGCCAACGTCCTGACTTTC TRBJ2-6 - TRBV11-2 -
CASSYALNTEAFF TGCGCCAGCAGCTACGCTTTGAACACTGAAGCTTTCTTT TRBJ1-1 - TRBV5-1 few
CASSYAYEQYF TGTGCCAGCAGTTACGCCTACGAGCAGTACTTC TRBJ2-7 - TRBV6-6 many
CASSVGGPSLETQYF TGTGCCAGCAGCGTAGGAGGTCCTAGCCTGGAGACCCAGTACTTC TRBJ2-5 - TRBV9 -
CASAKSGHEQYF TGTGCCAGCGCAAAATCCGGCCACGAGCAGTACTTC TRBJ2-7 - TRBV6-5 -
CASSAGTHREQYF TGCGCCAGCAGCGCCGGGACCCACCGTGAGCAGTACTTC TRBJ2-4 - TRBV5-1 -
CASRTPRGYQETQYF TGTGCCAGCAGAACCCCAAGGGGCTACCAAGAGACCCAGTACTTC TRBJ2-5 - TRBV28 -
CASSQDPTGNEKLFF TGCGCCAGCAGCCAAGATCCGACAGGGAATGAAAAACTGTTTTTT TRBJ1-4 TRBD1 TRBV4-3 -
CSASRQGDGYTF TGCAGCGCGTCACGACAGGGGGACGGCTACACCTTC TRBJ1-2 TRBD1 TRBV29-1 few
CASRPGFQETQYF TGTGCCAGCCGACCGGGTTTCCAAGAGACCCAGTACTTC TRBJ2-5 - TRBV6-5 few
CASSPQEEGDEQYF TGTGCCAGCAGTCCTCAAGAGGAGGGAGACGAGCAGTACTTC TRBJ2-7 - TRBV6-6 -
CSAGGRTSGAPYEQYF TGCAGTGCTGGAGGGAGAACTAGCGGGGCGCCCTACGAGCAGTACTTC TRBJ2-7 TRBD2 TRBV20-1 -
CASSPDPRSDTQYF TGTGCCAGCAGCCCGGACCCGAGGTCAGATACGCAGTATTTT TRBJ2-3 - TRBV6-4 -
CAWSRDSTNYGYTF TGTGCCTGGTCCCGGGACAGCACTAACTATGGCTACACCTTC TRBJ1-2 TRBD1 TRBV30 -
CASSQFQETQYF TGTGCCAGCAGCCAATTCCAAGAGACCCAGTACTTC TRBJ2-5 - TRBV14 few
CASREPAGGPVKTQYF TGTGCCAGCAGGGAACCGGCGGGGGGGCCGGTTAAGACCCAGTACTTC TRBJ2-5 TRBD2 TRBV2 -
CASSQDSVARANSLYF TGCGCCAGCAGCCAAGATTCCGTGGCCAGGGCCAATTCTCTGTACTTC TRBJ2-5 - TRBV4-3 -
CSADRGREQYF TGCAGCGCTGACAGGGGGCGCGAGCAGTACTTC TRBJ2-7 TRBD1 TRBV29-1 few
CASSLTEGAYGYTF TGTGCCAGCAGCCTTACTGAGGGGGCGTATGGCTACACCTTC TRBJ1-2 TRBD1 TRBV3-1 few
CASSKTVPGSPLHF TGTGCCAGCAGCAAGACAGTCCCTGGATCACCCCTCCACTTT TRBJ1-6 - TRBV12-3/TRBV12-4 -
CASSQDSGGYGANVLTF TGTGCCAGCAGCCAAGACAGTGGAGGGTACGGGGCCAACGTCCTGACTTTC TRBJ2-6 - TRBV3-1 -
CASSYGGGETQYF TGTGCCAGCAGTTACGGGGGTGGGGAGACCCAGTACTTC TRBJ2-5 - TRBV6-6 -
CASSPQGDGYGYTF TGTGCCAGCAGCCCTCAGGGGGACGGCTATGGCTACACCTTC TRBJ1-2 TRBD1 TRBV7-2 few
CASSDSSGGDTQYF TGTGCCAGCAGTGACTCTAGCGGCGGGGATACGCAGTATTTT TRBJ2-3 - TRBV6-4 -
CSARSLGANEQYF TGCAGTGCTAGAAGCCTCGGGGCTAACGAGCAGTACTTC TRBJ2-7 - TRBV20-1 -
CSAREFHPTSGGAKSGETQYF TGCAGTGCTAGAGAATTTCACCCTACTAGCGGGGGGGCGAAGTCCGGGGAGACCCAGTACTTC TRBJ2-5 TRBD2 TRBV20-1 -
CASSSRGTRGETQYF TGTGCCAGCAGTTCCCGGGGTACTAGGGGAGAGACCCAGTACTTC TRBJ2-5 - TRBV12-3/TRBV12-4 few